This TCR beta chain was sequenced in a study of shared clonotypes between healthy human individuals. The CDR3 loop spans 14 amino acids. V was trimmed by 5 bases and J by 5 bases, leaving 15 bases between them. CDR1 and CDR2 (germline): MDHEN, SYDVKM. Sequencing was performed with immunoSEQ multiplex PCR; in TCRdb, only in-frame clones are kept and a portion is missing. The sample includes roughly 170,000 clones, 60% to 75% of them seen just once. V usage is TRBV28 and J usage is TRBJ1-2; D call uncertain. Sequencing was carried out using memory CD4+ T cells sorted from blood. Subset given: CD45RA-negative fraction. The receptor was derived from a man aged 25 to 40 in good health. Written as DNA, the CDR3 is TGTGCCAGCAGTCTAGAAGACTCTCTGTATGGCTACACCTTC. Protein sequence: CASSLEDSLYGYTF.